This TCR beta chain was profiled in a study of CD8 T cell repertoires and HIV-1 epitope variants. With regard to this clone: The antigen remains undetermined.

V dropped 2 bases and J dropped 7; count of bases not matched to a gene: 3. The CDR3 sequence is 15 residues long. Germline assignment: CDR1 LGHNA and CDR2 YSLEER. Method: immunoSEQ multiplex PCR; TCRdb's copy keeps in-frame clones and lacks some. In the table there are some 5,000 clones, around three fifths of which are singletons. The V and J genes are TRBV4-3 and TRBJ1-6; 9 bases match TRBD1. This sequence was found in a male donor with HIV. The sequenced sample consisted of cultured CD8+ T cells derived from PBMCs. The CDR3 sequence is CASSQLGQGNSPLHF. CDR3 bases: TGCGCCAGCAGCCAACTAGGACAGGGGAATTCACCCCTCCACTTT.